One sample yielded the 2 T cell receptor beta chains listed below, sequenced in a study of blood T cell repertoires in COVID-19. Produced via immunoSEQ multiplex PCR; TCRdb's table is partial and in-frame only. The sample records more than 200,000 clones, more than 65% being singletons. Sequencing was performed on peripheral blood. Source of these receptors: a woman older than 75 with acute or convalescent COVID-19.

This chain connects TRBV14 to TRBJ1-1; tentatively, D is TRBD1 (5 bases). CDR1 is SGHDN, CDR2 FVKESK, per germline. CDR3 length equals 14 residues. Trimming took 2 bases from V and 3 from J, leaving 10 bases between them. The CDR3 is CASSQRKGYTEAFF. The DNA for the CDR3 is TGTGCCAGCAGCCAAAGGAAGGGGTACACTGAAGCTTTCTTT.

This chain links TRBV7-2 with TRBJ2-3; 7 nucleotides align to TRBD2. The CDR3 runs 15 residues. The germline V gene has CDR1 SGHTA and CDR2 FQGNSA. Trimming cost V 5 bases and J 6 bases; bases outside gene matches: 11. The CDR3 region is CASSQKAGRGDTQYF. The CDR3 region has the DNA TGTGCCAGCAGCCAAAAAGCGGGGCGGGGGGATACGCAGTATTTT.